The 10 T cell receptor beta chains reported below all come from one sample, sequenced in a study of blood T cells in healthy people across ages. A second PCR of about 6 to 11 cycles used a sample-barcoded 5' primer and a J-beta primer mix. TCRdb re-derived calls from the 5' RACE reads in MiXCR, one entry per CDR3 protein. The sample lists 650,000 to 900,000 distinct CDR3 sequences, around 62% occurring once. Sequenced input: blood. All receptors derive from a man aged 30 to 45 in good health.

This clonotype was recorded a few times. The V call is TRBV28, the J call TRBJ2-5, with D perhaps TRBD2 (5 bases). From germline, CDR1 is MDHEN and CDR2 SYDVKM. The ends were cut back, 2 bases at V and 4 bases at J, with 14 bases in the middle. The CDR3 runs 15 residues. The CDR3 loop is CASSLVATEGETQYF. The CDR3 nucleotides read TGTGCCAGCAGTTTAGTGGCTACCGAGGGAGAGACCCAGTACTTC. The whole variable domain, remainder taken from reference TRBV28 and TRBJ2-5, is DVKVTQSSRYLVKRTGEKVFLECVQDMDHENMFWYRQDPGLGLRLIYFSYDVKMKEKGDIPEGYSVSREKKERFSLILESASTNQTSMYLCASSLVATEGETQYFGPGTRLLVL.

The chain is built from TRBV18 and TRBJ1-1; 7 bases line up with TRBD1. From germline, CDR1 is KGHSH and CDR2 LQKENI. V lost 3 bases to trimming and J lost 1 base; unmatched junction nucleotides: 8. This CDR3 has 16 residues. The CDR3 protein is CASSPLRRQGNTEAFF. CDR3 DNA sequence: TGTGCCAGCTCACCTTTAAGGAGACAGGGGAACACTGAAGCTTTCTTT.

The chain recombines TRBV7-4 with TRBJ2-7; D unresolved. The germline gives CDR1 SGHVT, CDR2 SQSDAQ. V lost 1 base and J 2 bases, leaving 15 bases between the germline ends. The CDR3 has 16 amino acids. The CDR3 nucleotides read TGTGCCAGCAGCTTAGTGTATTGGGCAGCAACCTACGAGCAGTACTTC. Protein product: CASSLVYWAATYEQYF.

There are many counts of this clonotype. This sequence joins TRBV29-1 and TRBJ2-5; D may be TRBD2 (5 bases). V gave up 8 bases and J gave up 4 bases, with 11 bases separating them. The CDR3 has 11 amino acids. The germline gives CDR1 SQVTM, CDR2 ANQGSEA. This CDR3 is CSLRTLETQYF. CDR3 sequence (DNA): TGCAGCCTCCGGACTTTAGAGACCCAGTACTTC.

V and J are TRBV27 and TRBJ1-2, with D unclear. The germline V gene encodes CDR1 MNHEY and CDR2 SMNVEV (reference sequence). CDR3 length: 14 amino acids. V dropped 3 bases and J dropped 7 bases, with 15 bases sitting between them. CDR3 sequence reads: CASSFSRSPGGYTF. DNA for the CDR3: TGTGCCAGCAGTTTTTCTAGATCACCGGGTGGCTACACCTTC.

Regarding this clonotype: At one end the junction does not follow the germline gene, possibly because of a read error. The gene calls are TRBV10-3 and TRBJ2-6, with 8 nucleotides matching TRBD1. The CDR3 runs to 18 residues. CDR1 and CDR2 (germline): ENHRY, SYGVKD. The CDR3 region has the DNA TGTGCCATCAGTGAGTCGCAGGGGGCGCCCCCTGGGGCTAACGTCCCGACTTTC. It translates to CAISESQGAPPGANVPTF.

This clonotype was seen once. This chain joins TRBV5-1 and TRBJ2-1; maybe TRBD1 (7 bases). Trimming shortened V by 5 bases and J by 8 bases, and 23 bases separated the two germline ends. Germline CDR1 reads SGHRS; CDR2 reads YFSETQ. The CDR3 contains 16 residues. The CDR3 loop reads CASREGGGPRGDEQFF. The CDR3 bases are TGCGCCAGCAGGGAAGGAGGGGGCCCACGCGGAGATGAGCAGTTCTTC.

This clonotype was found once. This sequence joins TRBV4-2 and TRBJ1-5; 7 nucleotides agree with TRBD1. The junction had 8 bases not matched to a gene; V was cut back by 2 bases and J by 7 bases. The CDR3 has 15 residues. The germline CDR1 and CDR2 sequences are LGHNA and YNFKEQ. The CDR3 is CASSQTRDSWQPQHF. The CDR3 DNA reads TGTGCCAGCAGCCAAACCCGGGACAGTTGGCAGCCCCAGCATTTT.

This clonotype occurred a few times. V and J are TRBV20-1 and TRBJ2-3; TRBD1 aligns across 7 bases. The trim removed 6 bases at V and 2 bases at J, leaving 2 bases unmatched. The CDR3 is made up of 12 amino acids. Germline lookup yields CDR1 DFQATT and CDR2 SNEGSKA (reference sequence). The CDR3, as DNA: TGCAGTGCCGACAGGGACACAGATACGCAGTATTTT. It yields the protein CSADRDTDTQYF.

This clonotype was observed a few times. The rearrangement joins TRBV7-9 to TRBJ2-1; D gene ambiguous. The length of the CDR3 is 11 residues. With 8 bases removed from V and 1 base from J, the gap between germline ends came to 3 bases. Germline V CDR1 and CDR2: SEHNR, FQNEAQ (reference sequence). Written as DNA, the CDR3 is TGTGCCAGCGAATCCTACAATGAGCAGTTCTTC. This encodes CASESYNEQFF.